This entry concerns a single T cell receptor beta chain. This record belongs to a study of CD8+ T cells in alopecia areata. Study in general: Dosing with tofacitinib proceeded for 6 to 18 months, followed by 6 months off drug.

After isolation, RNA underwent reverse transcription to generate cDNA as the sequencing template. The assay was immunoSEQ multiplex PCR, and TCRdb's table has in-frame clones only and misses some. Here the sample spans around 120,000 clones, less than 75% being singletons. The CDR3 covers 15 residues. Per the germline V gene, CDR1 is SGHRS and CDR2 is YFSETQ. Trimming shortened V by 2 bases and J by 2 bases, and 14 bases separated the two germline ends. Sample treatment: oral pan-JAK inhibitor, 5-10 mg twice daily. This TCR was recovered from a human donor with alopecia areata. The chain employs TRBV5-1 and TRBJ2-7; weak D call: TRBD1 (6 bases). The sample consisted of CD8+ T cells sorted from blood, taken at week 4, from a patient treated with tofacitinib. The CDR3, as DNA: TGCGCCAGCAGCTTAAGTCAGGGGACCACCTACGAGCAGTACTTC. This codes for CASSLSQGTTYEQYF.